This TCR beta chain was documented in a study of cytomegalovirus exposure and HLA in healthy donors. Repertoires were generated with immunoSEQ multiplex PCR, while TCRdb's copy carries only in-frame clones and drops some. The sample comprises approximately 280,000 clones, 88% of which are singletons, and about 0.9% rests with the top ten. Germline V gives CDR1 MNHEY, CDR2 SVGAGI. CDR3 size: 16 residues. Between the trimmed V and J ends, which lost 0 bases and 3 bases, there was a span of 15 bases. The specimen was PBMCs. This chain links TRBV6-5 with TRBJ2-7; perhaps TRBD2 as D (5 bases). This TCR came from a woman younger than 35 in good health and CMV-seronegative. The CDR3 DNA is TGTGCCAGCAGTTACTCGTCGCTAGCTTCTGTCTACGAGCAGTACTTC. Protein sequence: CASSYSSLASVYEQYF.